This entry is about one TCR beta chain. This clonotype was recorded at least ten times. This clone's antigen is unknown. Base-call qualities are not available, and no considerably larger clone is one nucleotide away. Between the V and J ends, shortened by 6 bases and 1 base respectively, the junction contains 12 bases. From cysteine to phenylalanine, the CDR3 is 13 amino acids long. Only CDR3 DNA remains: 39 bases, in frame from the first base. The germline V gene specifies SQVTM as CDR1 and ANQGSEA as CDR2. In the study, sorted CD4+ and CD8+ blood T cells from patients with severe aplastic anemia and from healthy subjects underwent deep sequencing of TCR repertoires. Ficoll-Paque density gradient centrifugation was used to isolate peripheral blood mononuclear cells. Before DNA was extracted, CD4+ and CD8+ T cells were sorted using either FACS or magnetic beads. Genomic DNA served as template for TCR beta VDJ combination and CDR3 sequence profiling. An Illumina HiSeq 2000 was the platform used for TCR repertoire sequencing. The source study handled its data this way. Repertoires were assessed using TRBV/TRBJ rearrangement plots, CDR3 size and DJ length profiles, and Simpson's diversity index. The most abundant DNA sequence in the deep sequencing data was taken as the immunodominant clone. CDR3 amino acid sequences were screened for sharing across subjects and were compared with published repertoires and the VDJdb database. TCRdb redid the processing of the public reads, applying fastp at Q25 and MiXCR, and retained in-frame beta chains. Identical CDR3 protein sequences are pooled into one entry, listed with their most common genes and DNA. These V and J calls are TCRdb output, not the study's own analysis. The sample contains tens of thousands of distinct CDR3 sequences, approximately 45% of them found a single time. The ten largest clonotypes hold approximately 62% of the sample.

These data originate in a study of CD8+CD57+ T cells in acquired aplastic anemia (dated by TCRdb to the late 2010s). General notes on the study: On average, sorted CD4+ and CD8+ cells yielded 3.2 ug of extracted DNA, with a range of 0.2 to 27.4 ug. An average of around 10 million reads for CD4+ cells and 11 million to 12 million reads for CD8+ cells was obtained from healthy donor samples.

The investigation overall reported the following: Although 25 to 30 CD8+ CDR3 sequences were shared by patients and controls, these sequences appeared highly expressed in patients and within the immunodominant clones of patients. Between patients and healthy controls, no significant difference in CD8+ Simpson's diversity was found (P=0.060).

Sequenced input: sorted CD4+, CD8+, or CD8+CD57+ T cells (not recorded which) from PBMCs. The chain uses TRBV29-1 and TRBJ2-5; a weak D assignment points to TRBD1 (6 bases agree). This TCR was sampled from a human donor in good health, serving as a control. The DNA sequence reads TGCAGCGTCATGGACAGCCTCCAAGAGACCCAGTACTTC. Translated, this gives CSVMDSLQETQYF. With the rest looked up from the reference TRBV29-1 and TRBJ2-5 genes rather than sequenced, the full variable domain is SAVISQKPSRDICQRGTSLTIQCQVDSQVTMMFWYRQQPGQSLTLIATANQGSEATYESGFVIDKFPISRPNLTFSTLTVSNMSPEDSSIYLCSVMDSLQETQYFGPGTRLLVL.